Presented here are 6 T cell receptor beta chains from one specimen sequenced in a study of post-analysis software for immune sequencing data. Sequencing libraries made from TCR beta cDNA carried unique molecular identifiers. Using its own MiXCR run on the PCR reads, TCRdb lists one record per CDR3 protein. Of 380,000 or so distinct CDR3 sequences listed, roughly 38% are singletons. Study-level results: In patients, TRBV5-6, TRBV5-1 and TRBV20-1 belonged to five or six TRBV segments found more frequently than in controls.

These receptors' targets are unknown. Sequenced input: blood. The source of these receptors is a girl under 18 with multiple sclerosis.

This clonotype turned up a few times. The V and J genes are TRBV11-2 and TRBJ1-2; D unresolved. The germline V and J ends were trimmed by 3 bases and 4 bases, with 12 bases remaining between them. CDR1 is SGHAT and CDR2 is FQNNGV in the germline V gene. This CDR3 has 14 residues. Here the CDR3 DNA reads TGTGCCAGCAGCTTGCGCGCGGATAGCTATGGCTACACCTTC. It codes for CASSLRADSYGYTF.

This clonotype was counted a few times. The chain carries TRBV20-1 and TRBJ1-1; D gene uncertain. The length of the CDR3 is 14 residues. Germline V lookup: CDR1 DFQATT, CDR2 SNEGSKA (reference sequence). V was trimmed by 3 bases and J by 6 bases, leaving 17 bases between them. The CDR3 spells CSASDTAGFAEAFF. CDR3 DNA: TGCAGTGCTAGTGACACCGCGGGTTTCGCTGAAGCTTTCTTT.

V gene TRBV12-3 or TRBV12-4 combines with J gene TRBJ2-3; either TRBD1 or TRBD2 may fit D (5 bases each). This CDR3 has 14 residues. Deletions cut 6 bases from V and 1 base from J, with 11 bases between. CDR3 protein: CASSRDGRTDTQYF. The CDR3 bases are TGTGCCAGCAGCCGGGACGGCCGCACAGATACGCAGTATTTT.

The rearrangement uses TRBV7-2 and TRBJ2-7; D could derive from TRBD1 or TRBD2 (5 bases each). Germline lookup yields CDR1 SGHTA and CDR2 FQGNSA. The V gene lost 5 bases and the J gene lost 5 bases, with 19 bases spanning the gap. The CDR3 spans 15 residues. The CDR3, as DNA: TGTGCCAGCAGCCCCCTCTGGGGGATGTACGACGAGCAGTACTTC. Protein sequence: CASSPLWGMYDEQYF.

The chain employs TRBV27 and TRBJ2-4, with D possibly matching TRBD2 (5 bases). The length of the CDR3 is 14 residues. V lost 2 bases and J lost 2, with 7 bases in between. CDR1 and CDR2 (germline): MNHEY, SMNVEV (reference sequence). In DNA form, the CDR3 reads TGTGCCAGCAGTTTAACGGGATCCAAAAACATTCAGTACTTC. As protein: CASSLTGSKNIQYF.

V usage is TRBV10-3 and J usage is TRBJ2-7; no reliable D call. The length of the CDR3 is 13 residues. Deletions cut 3 bases from V and 0 bases from J, with 6 bases between. Germline V CDR1 and CDR2: ENHRY, SYGVKD. The CDR3 coding sequence is TGTGCCATCAGTGATGGGAACTCCTACGAGCAGTACTTC. As protein: CAISDGNSYEQYF.